This is a list of T cell receptor beta chains from one sample in a study of a mutant IDH1 vaccine in newly diagnosed glioma. The repertoire was sequenced with immunoSEQ multiplex PCR; TCRdb's copy has only in-frame clones and lacks some. The data contain some 38,000 clones, around 90% of them singletons. The starting material was PBMCs, obtained from a glioma patient treated with radiotherapy, temozolomide or both. Source of these receptors: a man between 18 and 35 years old with glioma. Both conserved end residues are part of each CDR3. D genes are given only for firm matches. Clone sizes are given selectively: once, few, many, or a class where the clone is expanded.

J	size	V	D	DNA	CDR3
TRBJ1-6	NA	TRBV4-3	NA	TGCGCCAGCAGCCAAGATCCAAGGGGTGGGTCACCCCTCCACTTT	CASSQDPRGGSPLHF
TRBJ2-7	NA	TRBV4-3	TRBD2	TGCGCCAGCAGCCCCAGACTAGCGGGAGGAGGTGAGCAGTACTTC	CASSPRLAGGGEQYF
TRBJ2-2	NA	TRBV18	TRBD1	TGTGCCAGCTCCGGTATAACAGGGGACACCGGGGAGCTGTTTTTT	CASSGITGDTGELFF
TRBJ2-2	NA	TRBV29-1	NA	TGCAGCGCATACACCGGGGAGCTGTTTTTT	CSAYTGELFF
TRBJ2-2	NA	TRBV5-6	NA	TGTGCCAGCAGCCTCCGACTAAGCGGCCTGAACACCGGGGAGCTGTTTTTT	CASSLRLSGLNTGELFF
TRBJ1-1	NA	TRBV6-5	NA	TGTGCCAGCAGTTACTCGGGGACGAACACTGAAGCTTTCTTT	CASSYSGTNTEAFF
TRBJ2-7	NA	TRBV30	TRBD1	TGTGCCTGGAGTGGAACCGGGACAGGGACTTGGGCGGAGCAGTACTTC	CAWSGTGTGTWAEQYF
TRBJ1-2	NA	TRBV10-3	NA	TGTACATCCGGGGAGGACGGGCCTATGGACTATGGCTACACCTTC	CTSGEDGPMDYGYTF
TRBJ2-1	NA	TRBV29-1	TRBD2	TGCAGCGCGGGACTAGCGAGTAACAATGAGCAGTTCTTC	CSAGLASNNEQFF
TRBJ2-7	NA	TRBV7-8	TRBD1	TGTGCCAGCAGCTCGAGGGACAGGGCCTCCTACGAGCAGTACTTC	CASSSRDRASYEQYF
TRBJ2-1	NA	TRBV6-1	NA	TGTGCCAGCAGGCGGCGGGCCTCCTCCTACAATGAGCAGTTCTTC	CASRRRASSYNEQFF
TRBJ1-3	once	TRBV19	NA	TGTGCCAGTAGTTCGACAGGCTCTAGAAACACCATATATTTT	CASSSTGSRNTIYF
TRBJ2-4	NA	TRBV18	NA	TGTGCCAGCTCACCACCGGAAGGGCAGCAAAACATTCAGTACTTC	CASSPPEGQQNIQYF
TRBJ1-1	NA	TRBV23-1	NA	TGCGCCAGCAGTCGCCAGTACATGGACACTGAAGCTTTCTTT	CASSRQYMDTEAFF
TRBJ1-4	NA	TRBV4-1	NA	TGCGCCAGCAGCCAAGCCGGCTCAGGGAACGAAAAACTGTTTTTT	CASSQAGSGNEKLFF
TRBJ1-2	NA	TRBV7-6	NA	TGTGCCAGCAGCTTAGAACAGGCAGCAAACTATGGCTACACCTTC	CASSLEQAANYGYTF
TRBJ1-1	NA	TRBV5-1	NA	TGCGCCAGCAGCTTGGAGGGCACTGAAGCTTTCTTT	CASSLEGTEAFF
TRBJ2-5	NA	TRBV7-2	TRBD2	TGTGCCAGCAGCTCCATACCTTGGGTAGCGGGCCAAGAGACCCAGTACTTC	CASSSIPWVAGQETQYF
TRBJ1-2	NA	TRBV18	TRBD1	TGTGCCAGCTCACCACTTCGAACCGGACAGGGGGGGAATGGCTACACCTTC	CASSPLRTGQGGNGYTF
TRBJ2-3	NA	TRBV5-4	NA	TGTGCCAGCAGCCGGGACTCCCCTGCAGATACGCAGTATTTT	CASSRDSPADTQYF
TRBJ1-5	NA	TRBV27	TRBD1	TGTGCCAGCAGGGAGGACAGGAGAAGCAATCAGCCCCAGCATTTT	CASREDRRSNQPQHF
TRBJ1-1	NA	TRBV30	NA	TGTGCCTGGAAATGGGGTAGGGTGGGAGCTTTCTTT	CAWKWGRVGAFF
TRBJ2-3	NA	TRBV29-1	TRBD2	TGCAGCGTTGAAGGTTCGACTAGCGGGAGCACAGATACGCAGTATTTT	CSVEGSTSGSTDTQYF
TRBJ2-3	NA	TRBV7-9	NA	TGTGCCAGCAGCTTAGCCGGAGCTAGATACACAGATACGCAGTATTTT	CASSLAGARYTDTQYF
TRBJ2-5	NA	TRBV6-1	NA	TGTGCCAGCAGACCCTTGACCCCTCAAGAGACCCAGTACTTC	CASRPLTPQETQYF
TRBJ2-4	NA	TRBV19	NA	TGTGCCAGTAGTAGCGGGGGCTTTGCCAAAAACATTCAGTACTTC	CASSSGGFAKNIQYF
TRBJ2-2	few	TRBV18	TRBD1	TGTGCCAGCTCACGACAGGGGGCAAAGAACACCGGGGAGCTGTTTTTT	CASSRQGAKNTGELFF
TRBJ1-5	medium-sized	TRBV6-5	NA	TGTGCCAGCAGCCGGGGGTCCAGCTATCAGCCCCAGCATTTT	CASSRGSSYQPQHF
TRBJ1-2	NA	TRBV5-4	NA	TGTGCCAGCAGCTTGTTCCAGGGCTATGGCTACACCTTC	CASSLFQGYGYTF
TRBJ1-6	NA	TRBV9	NA	TGTGCCAGCAGCGTCGACGGATATAATTCACCCCTCCACTTT	CASSVDGYNSPLHF
TRBJ2-7	NA	TRBV5-1	NA	TGCGCCAGCAGCCCCCGGCGGGGAGTCTACGAGCAGTACTTC	CASSPRRGVYEQYF
TRBJ2-7	NA	TRBV18	TRBD1	TGTGCCAGCTCACCAAGACAGGGGTACGAGCAGTACTTC	CASSPRQGYEQYF
TRBJ2-3	NA	TRBV6-5	TRBD2	TGTGCCAGCAGTTACTCAGCGGGAGGGCCAGATACGCAGTATTTT	CASSYSAGGPDTQYF
TRBJ2-1	NA	TRBV5-1	NA	TGCGCCAGCAGCTTGACCAGCTCCTACAATGAGCAGTTCTTC	CASSLTSSYNEQFF
TRBJ1-4	NA	TRBV30	TRBD1	TGTGCCTGGACGGGGACAGGGAATGAAAAACTGTTTTTT	CAWTGTGNEKLFF
TRBJ1-4	NA	TRBV10-3	NA	TGTGCCATCAGTGAAAACCTGGGTGAAAAACTGTTTTTT	CAISENLGEKLFF
TRBJ2-2	NA	TRBV2	NA	TGTGCCAGCAGTGAAGCGACTGGGACTTTCGGGGTCGGGGAGCTGTTTTTT	CASSEATGTFGVGELFF
TRBJ1-1	NA	TRBV29-1	NA	TGCAGCGTTCGAGACAGCCTTGAAGCTTTCTTT	CSVRDSLEAFF
TRBJ2-5	NA	TRBV5-1	TRBD2	TGCGCCAGCAGCCCAGCGGGGACCTCAGAGACCCAGTACTTC	CASSPAGTSETQYF
TRBJ2-5	NA	TRBV14	NA	TGTGCCAGCAGCCAAGGGTTTTTACCACAGTCAGTGGAGACCCAGTACTTC	CASSQGFLPQSVETQYF
TRBJ1-3	NA	TRBV15	NA	TGTGCCACCAGCAGAGCCGGACCCATTGGAAACACCATATATTTT	CATSRAGPIGNTIYF
TRBJ1-6	NA	TRBV6-5	TRBD1	TGTGCCAGCAGTCAGGGGACAGGCTCTTCACCCCTCCACTTT	CASSQGTGSSPLHF
TRBJ1-5	NA	TRBV10-2	TRBD1	TGCGCCAGCAGCAGGCCGGACAGGTATAGCAATCAGCCCCAGCATTTT	CASSRPDRYSNQPQHF
TRBJ2-1	NA	TRBV29-1	NA	TGCAGCGTAGAGGGGGGGGGCTCCTACAATGAGCAGTTCTTC	CSVEGGGSYNEQFF
TRBJ1-1	NA	TRBV7-2	TRBD1	TGTGCCAGCAGCTTAGTCACAGGGGGAAACACTGAAGCTTTCTTT	CASSLVTGGNTEAFF
TRBJ1-2	once	TRBV6-6	NA	TGTGCCAGCAGTTACCCTCCGGGGGGCCCCACTGGCTACACCTTC	CASSYPPGGPTGYTF
TRBJ2-7	NA	TRBV30	NA	TGTGCCTGGCGGGGACGACGGACCCCTATCTACGAGCAGTACTTC	CAWRGRRTPIYEQYF
TRBJ1-5	NA	TRBV4-3	TRBD1	TGCGCCAGCAGCAAGGACAGGGGGCCGAATCAGCCCCAGCATTTT	CASSKDRGPNQPQHF
TRBJ2-2	NA	TRBV29-1	NA	TGCAGCGTTTGTCATACTAACGGGGAGCTGTTTTTT	CSVCHTNGELFF
TRBJ1-1	NA	TRBV9	TRBD1	TGTGCCAGCAGCGAATCGGACAGGGGCCGAACTGAAGCTTTCTTT	CASSESDRGRTEAFF
TRBJ2-5	NA	TRBV30	NA	TGTGCCTGGGGGGAAGAGACCCAGTACTTC	CAWGEETQYF
TRBJ1-2	once	TRBV5-6	TRBD1	TGTGCCAGCAGCAGACAGGGATACAGCTCGGGGGGCTACACCTTC	CASSRQGYSSGGYTF
TRBJ1-3	NA	TRBV7-2	NA	TGTGCCAGCAGGTCCGAATTCTCTGGAAACACCATATATTTT	CASRSEFSGNTIYF
TRBJ1-5	NA	TRBV4-1	NA	TGCGCCAGCAGCCAAGATCAGCCAGGTAAACAGCCCCAGCATTTT	CASSQDQPGKQPQHF
TRBJ2-7	NA	TRBV7-8	NA	TGTGCCAGCAGCTTAGCGCAAGGGGTTGCCGAGCAGTACTTC	CASSLAQGVAEQYF
TRBJ1-3	NA	TRBV15	NA	TGTGCCACCAGCAGAGAGTATGTCGGTTCAGGGGACCGCACCATATATTTT	CATSREYVGSGDRTIYF
TRBJ2-7	NA	TRBV2	NA	TGTGCCAGCAGGACCTCAACAGGAGCCTACGAGCAGTACTTC	CASRTSTGAYEQYF
TRBJ2-1	NA	TRBV29-1	NA	TGCAGCGTTGCAGCGGAGCCTTACAATGAGCAGTTCTTC	CSVAAEPYNEQFF
TRBJ2-6	NA	TRBV5-1	NA	TGCGCCAGCAGCTTGGCCCCCGGGACACCCGGGGGGGCCAACGTCCTGACTTTC	CASSLAPGTPGGANVLTF